The entry that follows covers one T cell receptor beta chain sequence. Antigen specificity is unknown. A multiplex PCR was run with 60 Vbeta primers and 13 Jbeta primers. Measured with immunoSEQ multiplex PCR; TCRdb has only the in-frame clones, and not every one. Here the sample spans roughly 100,000 clones, over 65% being singletons. The sample originates from a study of cytomegalovirus exposure and HLA in healthy donors. For the study at large: Unique TCR beta sequences numbering fewer than 130 million came from about 179 million T cells in an earlier analysis. General study points: HLA restriction was apparent for most CMV-associated TCR beta chains in a later analysis. Later analysis identified 15,000 to 20,000 TCR beta sequences associated with HLA alleles, using a false discovery rate threshold of 0.05.

Sequenced material: PBMCs. The sequence came from a man aged 35 to 55 in good health and CMV-seronegative.

CDR3 residues: CASSHRGGTGELFF. CDR3 bases: TGTGCCAGCTCTCATCGAGGGGGTACCGGGGAGCTGTTTTTT. The chain recombines TRBV28 with TRBJ2-2; D might be TRBD1 (6 bases). The V and J ends lost 8 bases and 5 bases respectively, with 15 bases between them. The CDR3 is 14 residues long. Germline loops: CDR1 MDHEN, CDR2 SYDVKM.